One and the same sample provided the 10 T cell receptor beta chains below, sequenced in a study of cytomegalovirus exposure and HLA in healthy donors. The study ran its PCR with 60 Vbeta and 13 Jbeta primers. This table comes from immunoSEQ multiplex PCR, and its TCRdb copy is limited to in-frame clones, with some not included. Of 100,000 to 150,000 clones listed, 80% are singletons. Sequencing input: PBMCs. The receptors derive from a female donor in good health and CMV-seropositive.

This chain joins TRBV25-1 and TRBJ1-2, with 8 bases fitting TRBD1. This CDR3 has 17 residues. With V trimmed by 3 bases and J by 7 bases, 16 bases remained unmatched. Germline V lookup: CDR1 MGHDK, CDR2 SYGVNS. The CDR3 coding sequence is TGTGCCAGCAGTGACCCCTCCTCGAGACAGGGGAGGACTGGCTACACCTTC. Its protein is CASSDPSSRQGRTGYTF.

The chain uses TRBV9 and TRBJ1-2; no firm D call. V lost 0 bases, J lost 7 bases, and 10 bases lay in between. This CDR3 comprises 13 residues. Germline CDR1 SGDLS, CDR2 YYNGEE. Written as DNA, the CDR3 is TGTGCCAGCAGCGTAGCTAGGGAGGGTGGCTACACCTTC. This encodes CASSVAREGGYTF.

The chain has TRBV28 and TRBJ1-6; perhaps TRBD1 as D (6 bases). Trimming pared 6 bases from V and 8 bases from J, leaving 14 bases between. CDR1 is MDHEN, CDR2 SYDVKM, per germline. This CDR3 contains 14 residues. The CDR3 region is CASSAETGYSPLHF. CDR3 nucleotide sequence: TGTGCCAGCAGCGCCGAGACAGGCTATTCACCCCTCCACTTT.

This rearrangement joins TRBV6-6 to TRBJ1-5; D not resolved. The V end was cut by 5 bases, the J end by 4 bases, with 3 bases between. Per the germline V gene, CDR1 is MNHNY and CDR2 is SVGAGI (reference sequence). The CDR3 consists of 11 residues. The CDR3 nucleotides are TGTGCCAGCAGTCATAATCAGCCCCAGCATTTT. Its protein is CASSHNQPQHF.

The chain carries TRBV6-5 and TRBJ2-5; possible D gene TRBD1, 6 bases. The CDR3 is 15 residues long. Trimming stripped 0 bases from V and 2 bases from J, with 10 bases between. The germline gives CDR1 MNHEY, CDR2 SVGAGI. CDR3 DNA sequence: TGTGCCAGCAGTTACTCGAGACAGGCGCAAGAGACCCAGTACTTC. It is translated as CASSYSRQAQETQYF.

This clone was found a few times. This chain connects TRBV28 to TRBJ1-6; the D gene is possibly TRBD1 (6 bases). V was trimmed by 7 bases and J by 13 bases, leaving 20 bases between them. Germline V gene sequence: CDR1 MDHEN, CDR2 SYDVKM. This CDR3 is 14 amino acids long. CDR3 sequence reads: CASKPGHYSFPLHF. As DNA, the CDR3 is TGTGCCAGCAAACCGGGACACTATTCTTTTCCCCTCCACTTT. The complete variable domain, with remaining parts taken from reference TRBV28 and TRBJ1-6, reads DVKVTQSSRYLVKRTGEKVFLECVQDMDHENMFWYRQDPGLGLRLIYFSYDVKMKEKGDIPEGYSVSREKKERFSLILESASTNQTSMYLCASKPGHYSFPLHFGNGTRLTVT.

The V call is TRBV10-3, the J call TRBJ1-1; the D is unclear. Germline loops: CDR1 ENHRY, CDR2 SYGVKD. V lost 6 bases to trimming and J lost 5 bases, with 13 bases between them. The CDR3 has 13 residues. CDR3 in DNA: TGTGCCATCAGCAAGATGCCGGGGACTGAAGCTTTCTTT. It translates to CAISKMPGTEAFF.

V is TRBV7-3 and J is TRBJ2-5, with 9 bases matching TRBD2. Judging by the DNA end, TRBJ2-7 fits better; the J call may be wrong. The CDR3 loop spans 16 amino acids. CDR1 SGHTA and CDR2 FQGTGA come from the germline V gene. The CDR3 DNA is TGTGCCAGCAGCTTAAAGTTGGCGGGGGGGCAGTACGAGCAGTACTTC. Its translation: CASSLKLAGGQYEQYF.

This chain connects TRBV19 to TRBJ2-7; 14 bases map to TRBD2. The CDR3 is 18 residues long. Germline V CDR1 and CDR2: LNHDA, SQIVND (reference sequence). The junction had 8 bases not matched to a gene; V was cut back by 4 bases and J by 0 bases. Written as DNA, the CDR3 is TGTGCCAGTAGTAGCCGGACTAGCGGGGGGCCAAGCTCCTACGAGCAGTACTTC. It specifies CASSSRTSGGPSSYEQYF.

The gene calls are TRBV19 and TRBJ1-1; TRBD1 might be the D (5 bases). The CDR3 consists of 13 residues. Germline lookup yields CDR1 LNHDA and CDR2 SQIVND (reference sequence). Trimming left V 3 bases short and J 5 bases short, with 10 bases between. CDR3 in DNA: TGTGCCAGTAGTATCAAGGGGCGGACTGAAGCTTTCTTT. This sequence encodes CASSIKGRTEAFF.